Shown below are 6 T cell receptor beta chains from a single sample sequenced in a study of spatial heterogeneity in lung cancer. Their specific antigens are unknown. Time point: sample taken at primary tumor resection. Whole-study results and caveats: Expanded intratumoral alpha and beta TCR counts tracked tumor mutation counts.

TCRdb reanalysed the 5' RACE reads using MiXCR and keeps one entry per CDR3 protein. Of over 1,000 distinct CDR3 sequences in the sample, about 17% were seen once. Sequences were derived from lung tumor tissue, sampled at surgery. These receptors came from a male donor with early-stage non-small cell lung cancer.

This clonotype is large by share. The chain is built from TRBV27 and TRBJ2-5; TRBD2 aligns across 12 bases. Germline V gene data show CDR1 as MNHEY and CDR2 as SMNVEV (reference sequence). Losses at the gene ends were 5 bases for V and 2 bases for J; bases not matched to a gene: 12. This CDR3 spans 18 amino acids. The DNA of the CDR3 is TGTGCCAGCAGTCCTCTCTTCCCTAGCGGGGGGGTTCAAGAGACCCAGTACTTC. Its translation: CASSPLFPSGGVQETQYF.

This clonotype rates as large (0.1 to 1%). The chain combines TRBV11-1 with TRBJ2-7, with no clear D. Germline V lookup: CDR1 SGHAT, CDR2 FQDESV (reference sequence). The CDR3 has 13 amino acids. V was trimmed by 0 bases and J by 4 bases, leaving 7 bases between them. The CDR3 coding sequence is TGTGCCAGCAGCTTAGCCGACCGATACGAGCAGTACTTC. Its protein product is CASSLADRYEQYF.

The chain joins TRBV10-3 to TRBJ1-1, with D uncertain. Germline assignment: CDR1 ENHRY and CDR2 SYGVKD. Trimming left V 2 bases short and J 0 bases short, with 7 bases between. CDR3 length: 14 residues. The CDR3 bases are TGTGCCATCAGTGAGACCGGGGTGAACACTGAAGCTTTCTTT. It specifies CAISETGVNTEAFF.

In its sample, this clonotype is medium-sized. This rearrangement joins TRBV7-8 to TRBJ2-3, with TRBD1 matching 8 bases. V dropped 5 bases and J dropped 1; count of bases not matched to a gene: 8. Germline V lookup: CDR1 SGHVS, CDR2 FQNEAQ. This CDR3 contains 16 residues. For the CDR3, the DNA is TGTGCCAGCAGCCCGCGGACAGGGATGGGCACAGATACGCAGTATTTT. It translates to CASSPRTGMGTDTQYF. Combining the CDR3 with reference TRBV7-8 and TRBJ2-3 gives the whole variable domain GAGVSQSPRYKVAKRGQDVALRCDPISGHVSLFWYQQALGQGPEFLTYFQNEAQLDKSGLPSDRFFAERPEGSVSTLKIQRTQQEDSAVYLCASSPRTGMGTDTQYFGPGTRLTVL.

The V gene is TRBV29-1, the J gene TRBJ2-1, with 7 bases matching TRBD2. This CDR3 has 13 residues. The V gene end was trimmed by 0 bases and the J gene end by 5 bases; junction bases not matched to a gene: 1. CDR1 is SQVTM, CDR2 ANQGSEA, per germline. CDR3 nucleotide sequence: TGCAGCGTTGAAGAGGGGGGGGACAATGAGCAGTTCTTC. It specifies CSVEEGGDNEQFF.

The chain links TRBV5-6 to TRBJ1-1; D remains unclear. Trimming shortened V by 1 base and J by 1 base, and 5 bases separated the two germline ends. From germline, CDR1 is SGHDT and CDR2 YYEEEE. CDR3 length: 13 amino acids. The CDR3 reads CASSLTTNTEAFF. The CDR3 DNA is TGTGCCAGCAGCTTGACAACGAACACTGAAGCTTTCTTT.